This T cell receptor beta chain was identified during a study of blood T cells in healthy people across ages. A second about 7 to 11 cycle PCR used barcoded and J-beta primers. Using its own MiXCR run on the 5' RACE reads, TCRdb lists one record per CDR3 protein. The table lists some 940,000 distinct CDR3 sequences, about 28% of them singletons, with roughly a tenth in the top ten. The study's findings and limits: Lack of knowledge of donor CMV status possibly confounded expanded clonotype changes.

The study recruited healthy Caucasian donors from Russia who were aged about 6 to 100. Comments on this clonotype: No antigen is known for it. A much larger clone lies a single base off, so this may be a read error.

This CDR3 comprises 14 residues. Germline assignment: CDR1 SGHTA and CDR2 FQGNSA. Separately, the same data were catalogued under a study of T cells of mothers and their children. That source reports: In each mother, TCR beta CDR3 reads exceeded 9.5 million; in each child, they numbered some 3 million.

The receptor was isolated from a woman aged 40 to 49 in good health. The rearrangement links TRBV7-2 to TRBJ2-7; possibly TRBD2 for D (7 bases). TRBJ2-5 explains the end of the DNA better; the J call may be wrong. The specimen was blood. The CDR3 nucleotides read TGTGCCGGCAGCTTAGGGGGGGCCCTGGAGACCCAGTACTTC. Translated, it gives CAGSLGGALETQYF.